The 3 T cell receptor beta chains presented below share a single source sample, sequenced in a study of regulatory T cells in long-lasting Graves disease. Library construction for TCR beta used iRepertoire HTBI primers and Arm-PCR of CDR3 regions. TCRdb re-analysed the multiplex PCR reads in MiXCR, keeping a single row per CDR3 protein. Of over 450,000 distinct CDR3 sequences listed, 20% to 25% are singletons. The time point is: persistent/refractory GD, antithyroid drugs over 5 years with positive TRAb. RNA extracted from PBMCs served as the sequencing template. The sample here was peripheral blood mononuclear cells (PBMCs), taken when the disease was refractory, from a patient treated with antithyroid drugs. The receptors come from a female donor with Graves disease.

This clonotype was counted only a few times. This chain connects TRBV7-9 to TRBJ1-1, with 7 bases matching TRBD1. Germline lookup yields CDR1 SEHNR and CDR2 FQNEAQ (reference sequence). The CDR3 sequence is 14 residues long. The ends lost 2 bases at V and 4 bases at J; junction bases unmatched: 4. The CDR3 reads CASSLTGVITEAFF. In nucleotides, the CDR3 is TGTGCCAGCAGCTTAACAGGGGTGATCACTGAAGCTTTCTTT.

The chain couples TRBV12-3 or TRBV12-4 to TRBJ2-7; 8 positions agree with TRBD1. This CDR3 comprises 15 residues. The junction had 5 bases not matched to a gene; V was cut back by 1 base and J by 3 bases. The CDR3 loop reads CASSLGTGLHYEQYF. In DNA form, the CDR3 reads TGTGCCAGCAGTTTAGGGACAGGGCTCCACTACGAGCAGTACTTC.

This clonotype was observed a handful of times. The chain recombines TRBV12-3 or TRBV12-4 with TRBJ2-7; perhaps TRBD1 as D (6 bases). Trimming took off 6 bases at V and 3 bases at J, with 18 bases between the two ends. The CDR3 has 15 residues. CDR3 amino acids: CASRYGTPLNYEQYF. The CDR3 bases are TGTGCCAGCAGGTATGGGACACCCCTAAACTACGAGCAGTACTTC.